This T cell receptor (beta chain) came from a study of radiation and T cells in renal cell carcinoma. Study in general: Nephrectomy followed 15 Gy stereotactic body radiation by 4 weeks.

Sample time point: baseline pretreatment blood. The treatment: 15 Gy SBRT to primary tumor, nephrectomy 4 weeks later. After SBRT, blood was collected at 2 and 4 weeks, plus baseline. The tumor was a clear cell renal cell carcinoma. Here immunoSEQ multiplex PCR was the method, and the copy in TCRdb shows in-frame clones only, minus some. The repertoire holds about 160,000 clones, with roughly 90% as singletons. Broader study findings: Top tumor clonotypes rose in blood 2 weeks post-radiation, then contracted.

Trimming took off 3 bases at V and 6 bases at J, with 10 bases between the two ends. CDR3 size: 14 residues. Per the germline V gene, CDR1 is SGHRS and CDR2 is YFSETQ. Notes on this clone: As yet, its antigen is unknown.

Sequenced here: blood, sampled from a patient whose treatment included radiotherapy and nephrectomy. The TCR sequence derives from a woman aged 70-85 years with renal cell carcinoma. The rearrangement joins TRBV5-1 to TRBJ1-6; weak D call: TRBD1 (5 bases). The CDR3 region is CASSWEQVNSPLHF. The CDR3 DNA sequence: TGCGCCAGCAGCTGGGAACAGGTTAATTCACCCCTCCACTTT.